This T cell receptor beta chain was found in a study of blood T cell repertoires in COVID-19. In the study overall: COVID-19 samples from acute and convalescent phases originated in the United States, Italy and Spain.

The CDR3 runs to 16 residues. Germline V gene data show CDR1 as LGHDT and CDR2 as YNNKEL (reference sequence). The germline V and J ends were trimmed by 7 bases and 8 bases, with 26 bases remaining between them. Authors' analysis steps: Reference gene primer amplification yielded estimated nucleated cell counts. The method was immunoSEQ multiplex PCR; TCRdb's version includes in-frame clones alone and lacks a portion of them. V and J calls and clone size come straight from that table; D and trimming were deduced from the DNA. The sample has about 380,000 clones, more than 75% seen once; the top ten hold around 1.1%.

The V and J genes are TRBV3-1 (or the pseudogene TRBV3-2) and TRBJ1-1, with TRBD1 as a possible D gene (6 bases). The TCR sequence derives from a human donor with acute or convalescent COVID-19. The donor label of this sample is uncertain. The sample comprised peripheral blood. The CDR3 coding sequence is TGTGCCAGCACCCGGGGGGGCAGGGGATTAGCCAGAGAAGCTTTCTTT. Translated: CASTRGGRGLAREAFF.